Presented here are 21 T cell receptor beta chains from one specimen sequenced in a study of vaccination and CD4 T cells after COVID-19 (dated 2022 in TCRdb). In the paper's terms, the treatment or condition label means: roughly ten-day PBMC culture with coronavirus spike peptide pools or control peptides (ViraFEST assay). Library construction relied on PCR. Data came from an Illumina iSeq 100. DNA from cultured CD4+ T cells was subjected to TCR sequencing with the Oncomine TCR Beta short-read assay at the Johns Hopkins FTIC core. In TCRdb, the public reads were trimmed at Q25 with fastp and aligned with MiXCR, with productive beta chains retained. When rows share a CDR3 protein, they turn into one entry using the most common DNA and genes. The sample table holds 9,500 to 15,000 distinct CDR3 sequences, of which around 80% were seen once. The ten top clones hold more than 25% of the sample. No antigen is known for these receptors.

The sample comprised CD4+ T cells from blood, cultured in vitro. The receptor set was obtained from a human donor who had recovered from COVID-19.

This sequence joins TRBV19 and TRBJ1-2; D gene uncertain. The V gene lost 6 bases and the J gene lost 1 base, with 6 bases spanning the gap. Germline values: CDR1 LNHDA, CDR2 SQIVND (reference sequence). There are 12 residues in the CDR3. The CDR3 loop is CASSVSNYGYTF. The CDR3 DNA reads TGTGCCAGTAGCGTCAGTAACTATGGCTACACCTTC. Full variable domain (missing parts from reference TRBV19 and TRBJ1-2): DGGITQSPKYLFRKEGQNVTLSCEQNLNHDAMYWYRQDPGQGLRLIYYSQIVNDFQKGDIAEGYSVSREKKESFPLTVTSAQKNPTAFYLCASSVSNYGYTFGSGTRLTVV.

The J gene is TRBJ1-1, the V gene TRBV30; D gene ambiguous. Germline-derived CDR1 and CDR2 are GTSNPN and SVGIG (reference sequence). The CDR3 is 13 amino acids. V gave up 7 bases and J gave up 1 base, with 13 bases separating them. CDR3 in amino acids: CAFLRWSNTEAFF. CDR3 nucleotides: TGTGCCTTCCTGAGATGGTCGAACACTGAAGCTTTCTTT.

V and J are TRBV6-4 and TRBJ1-6; no clear D gene. The V end lost 2 bases, the J end lost 7 bases, and 15 bases lay between the germline ends. This CDR3 spans 16 amino acids. Germline-derived CDR1 and CDR2 are MRHNA and SNTAGT. The CDR3 region is CASSDPQQPRNSPLHF. In DNA, the CDR3 is TGTGCCAGCAGTGACCCCCAACAGCCCAGAAATTCACCCCTCCACTTT.

This clonotype turned up a few times. The chain uses TRBV20-1 and TRBJ1-3; weak D call: TRBD1 (6 bases). Germline V gives CDR1 DFQATT, CDR2 SNEGSKA (reference sequence). CDR3 size: 14 residues. With 1 base removed from V and 2 bases from J, the gap between germline ends came to 9 bases. The CDR3 loop reads CSARGGGPGNTIYF. CDR3 nucleotide sequence: TGCAGTGCTAGAGGAGGGGGACCTGGAAACACCATATATTTT.

This clonotype appeared a single time. The J gene is TRBJ1-6, the V gene TRBV2; 8 nucleotides match TRBD1. Per the germline V gene, CDR1 is SNHLY and CDR2 is FYNNEI. V dropped 4 bases and J dropped 7; count of bases not matched to a gene: 6. The length of the CDR3 is 15 residues. The CDR3 region has the DNA TGTGCCAGCAGTGGAGGTGACAGGGGAAATTCACCCCTCCACTTT. Amino acids: CASSGGDRGNSPLHF.

CDR3: CASSPGLAAYQETQYF. The DNA for the CDR3 is TGTGCCAGCAGTCCTGGACTAGCGGCGTACCAAGAGACCCAGTACTTC. This sequence joins TRBV6-2 or TRBV6-3 and TRBJ2-5, with 10 positions matching TRBD2. From germline, CDR1 is MNHEY and CDR2 SVGEGT. The CDR3 totals 16 residues. With 5 bases clipped from V and 0 bases from J, the junction kept 6 bases outside the gene matches.

J is TRBJ2-2 and V is TRBV2; 9 nucleotides agree with TRBD1. The germline V gene has CDR1 SNHLY and CDR2 FYNNEI. V lost 4 bases to trimming and J lost 7 bases; unmatched junction nucleotides: 7. The CDR3 contains 15 residues. The CDR3 protein is CASSVFVTGGGELFF. CDR3 DNA: TGTGCCAGCAGTGTGTTTGTGACAGGGGGCGGGGAGCTGTTTTTT.

The rearrangement uses TRBV15 and TRBJ2-1; 10 nucleotides agree with TRBD2. This CDR3 has 15 residues. Trimming took 3 bases from V and 14 from J; bases not matched to a gene: 13. CDR1 and CDR2 (germline): LNHNV, YYDKDF (reference sequence). Here the CDR3 DNA reads TGTGCCACCAGCAGGGATCGAGCGGGAGGGGAAAAAAAGTTCTTC. This translates into CATSRDRAGGEKKFF.

The chain employs TRBV7-9 and TRBJ1-2; D remains unclear. V lost 4 bases, J lost 7 bases, and 10 bases lay in between. Germline V CDR1 and CDR2: SEHNR, FQNEAQ (reference sequence). The CDR3 has 12 amino acids. The CDR3 loop is CASSSGLFGYTF. The CDR3, as DNA: TGTGCCAGCAGCTCTGGTTTGTTTGGCTACACCTTC.

The chain carries TRBV11-2 and TRBJ2-3; no firm D call. There are 16 residues in the CDR3. The ends were cut back, 1 base at V and 1 base at J, with 12 bases in the middle. Germline V CDR1 and CDR2: SGHAT, FQNNGV. CDR3 coding DNA: TGTGCCAGCAGCTTAGCCCCAGGTCGCCGCACAGATACGCAGTATTTT. Its protein is CASSLAPGRRTDTQYF.

The chain uses TRBV24-1 and TRBJ1-2; 11 bases map to TRBD1. Germline CDR1 is KGHDR and CDR2 is SFDVKD. Germline trimming cut 4 bases from V and 2 bases from J; bases unmatched to any gene: 2. This CDR3 is 15 amino acids long. The CDR3 sequence is CATSDRDRGNYGYTF. The DNA for the CDR3 is TGTGCCACCAGTGACAGGGACAGGGGGAACTATGGCTACACCTTC.

The chain links TRBV6-1 to TRBJ2-6; D is possibly TRBD2 (5 bases). V was shortened by 3 bases and J by 0 bases, with 9 bases between the two germline ends. The CDR3 has 16 amino acids. Germline CDR1 MNHNS, CDR2 SASEGT. The CDR3 region has the DNA TGTGCCAGCAGTGATAGCGCCGGCTCTGGGGCCAACGTCCTGACTTTC. Protein sequence: CASSDSAGSGANVLTF.

The chain has TRBV7-6 and TRBJ2-3; D gene uncertain. In germline, CDR1 is SGHVS, CDR2 FNYEAQ. The CDR3 is 13 amino acids. Between the trimmed V and J ends, which lost 1 base and 3 bases, there was a span of 5 bases. CDR3 DNA: TGTGCCAGCAGCTTAGGGTTGACAGATACGCAGTATTTT. Translation gives CASSLGLTDTQYF.

The V and J genes are TRBV2 and TRBJ2-7; unclear D gene. The CDR3 is 15 amino acids. Trimming left V 6 bases short and J 5 bases short, with 20 bases between. Germline CDR1 reads SNHLY; CDR2 reads FYNNEI. This chain's CDR3 is CASSPRKYGNNEQYF. The CDR3 DNA is TGTGCCAGCAGCCCCCGTAAGTATGGGAACAACGAGCAGTACTTC.

V and J are TRBV27 and TRBJ2-1, with TRBD1 identical over 11 bases. The germline V gene encodes CDR1 MNHEY and CDR2 SMNVEV (reference sequence). Germline trimming cut 5 bases from V and 7 bases from J; bases unmatched to any gene: 13. CDR3 length equals 17 residues. The CDR3 nucleotides read TGTGCCAGCAGTCCTATAAGAGGGACAGGGGGGAGGAATGAGCAGTTCTTC. Protein: CASSPIRGTGGRNEQFF.

V gene TRBV20-1 combines with J gene TRBJ2-3, with TRBD2 as a possible D gene (6 bases). V shed 5 bases and J shed 6 bases, with 18 bases lying between them. The CDR3 spans 14 residues. The germline V gene has CDR1 DFQATT and CDR2 SNEGSKA (reference sequence). The CDR3, as DNA: TGCAGTGCTGGGAGGACTGGAGCAGTTGATACGCAGTATTTT. It translates to CSAGRTGAVDTQYF.

J is TRBJ2-2 and V is TRBV28, with 8 positions matching TRBD2. CDR1 is MDHEN and CDR2 is SYDVKM in the germline V gene. The CDR3 is made up of 15 amino acids. J gave up 6 bases and V 6 bases, and 9 bases lay outside the gene matches. CDR3 sequence reads: CASSGGVKRAGELFF. The CDR3 nucleotides read TGTGCCAGCAGCGGGGGGGTGAAGAGGGCCGGGGAGCTGTTTTTT.

This clonotype was observed once. V gene TRBV27 combines with J gene TRBJ2-3; no reliable D call. CDR3 length: 14 residues. V lost 1 base and J 3 bases, leaving 8 bases between the germline ends. The V gene's germline CDR1 is MNHEY and CDR2 SMNVEV (reference sequence). CDR3 DNA: TGTGCCAGCAGTTTATATGGGGTTACAGATACGCAGTATTTT. Translated: CASSLYGVTDTQYF.

CDR3 region: CSVQGPLANYGYTF. The DNA of the CDR3 is TGCAGCGTTCAGGGGCCTCTGGCTAACTATGGCTACACCTTC. V gene TRBV29-1 combines with J gene TRBJ1-2, with TRBD1 as a possible D gene (6 bases). V shed 5 bases and J shed 0 bases, with 13 bases lying between them. CDR1 and CDR2 from the germline V gene are SQVTM and ANQGSEA. CDR3 size: 14 residues.

This chain connects TRBV24-1 to TRBJ1-2; 7 bases line up with TRBD1. Trimming at V came to 9 bases and at J to 8 bases, leaving 5 bases not matched to a gene. Germline CDR1 KGHDR, CDR2 SFDVKD. This CDR3 has 11 residues. The CDR3, as DNA: TGTGCCACCGGGGACAGTCGGGGCTACACCTTC. Protein: CATGDSRGYTF.

The J gene is TRBJ2-5, the V gene TRBV20-1; D is perhaps TRBD2 (6 bases). The ends were cut back, 0 bases at V and 5 bases at J, with 16 bases in the middle. The CDR3 has 15 amino acids. The germline V gene has CDR1 DFQATT and CDR2 SNEGSKA (reference sequence). CDR3 protein: CSARDGGSQQETQYF. The CDR3 nucleotides read TGCAGTGCTAGAGATGGGGGGAGCCAACAGGAGACCCAGTACTTC.